The source of this T cell receptor beta chain is a study of blood T cell repertoires in COVID-19. Study overall: Some COVID-19 samples were acute and others convalescent; all came from the United States, Italy and Spain. The analysed material was cDNA or gDNA that came from T cells, B-cell-depleted T cells, or PBMCs.

The germline gives CDR1 SGHTA, CDR2 FQGNSA. The CDR3 sequence is 14 residues long. V lost 1 base and J lost 4; bases outside the gene matches: 4. This clone showed up many times. Other nucleotide sequences from this sample produce the same CDR3. Only in-frame clones appear in the TCRdb table, and some are missing; sequencing was by immunoSEQ multiplex PCR. The table has over 200,000 clones, 86% seen once; the top ten hold roughly a sixth. J is TRBJ2-7 and V is TRBV7-2; TRBD2 matches 7 bases. Material: PBMCs or T cells enriched from blood (not recorded which). The clonotype originates from a man in his late teens or twenties who had recovered from COVID-19. CDR3 nucleotide sequence: TGTGCCAGCAGCTTAGGTGCGGGGGTGTACGAGCAGTACTTC. This gives the protein CASSLGAGVYEQYF.